This TCR beta chain was sequenced in a study of blood T cell repertoires in COVID-19. Study summary: COVID-19 samples from acute and convalescent phases originated in the United States, Italy and Spain. The cDNA or gDNA used as material had been derived from T cells, B-cell-depleted T cells, or PBMCs.

Study processing details: By means of reference gene primer amplification, nucleated cell counts were estimated. The method was immunoSEQ multiplex PCR; TCRdb's version includes in-frame clones alone and lacks a portion of them. The D gene and trimming were derived from the DNA, and the V and J assignments and clone size from that table. The top ten hold roughly 17% of the sample, which has about 190,000 clones, 78% seen once. From germline, CDR1 is LNHDA and CDR2 SQIVND (reference sequence). CDR3 size: 18 residues. J lost 1 base, V lost 10 bases, and 12 bases had no gene match. The age range of participants was about 18 to 89 years, with residence in about two dozen US areas.

The sequenced sample was PBMCs or T cells enriched from blood (not recorded which). This sequence was found in a woman in her forties or fifties who had recovered from COVID-19. This chain joins TRBV19 and TRBJ2-2; 13 bases align to TRBD2. CDR3 amino acids: CATPRTSGSIRNTGELFF. Here the CDR3 DNA reads TGTGCCACTCCACGGACTAGCGGGAGTATCAGGAACACCGGGGAGCTGTTTTTT.